The next 21 T cell receptor beta chains were all read from a single sample in a study of T-cell reconstitution after alpha-beta-depleted transplantation in children. During its preparation, the TCRbeta library received unique molecular identifiers. One entry per CDR3 protein results from TCRdb running MiXCR on the PCR reads. The sample lists some 200,000 distinct CDR3 sequences; 9.7% were seen once. The sample in question was PBMCs from the stem cell graft donor, obtained from the stem cell graft. Receptor source: a human donor who donated a stem cell graft to a child with SCID.

There are many counts of this clonotype. The chain uses TRBV20-1 and TRBJ2-7, with 8 bases that match TRBD2. This CDR3 is built from 14 residues. Looked up from germline, CDR1 is DFQATT and CDR2 is SNEGSKA (reference sequence). Trimming removed 6 bases from V and 2 bases from J; junction bases left unmatched: 9. For the CDR3, the DNA is TGCAGTGCCCTTCCGCGGGGGGAGCCCTACGAGCAGTACTTC. Translated, it gives CSALPRGEPYEQYF.

This clonotype was recorded many times. The V gene is TRBV7-9, the J gene TRBJ2-7, with 7 bases fitting TRBD1. This CDR3 has 14 residues. The germline CDR1 and CDR2 sequences are SEHNR and FQNEAQ (reference sequence). V lost 5 bases and J lost 5; bases outside the gene matches: 9. DNA of the CDR3: TGTGCCAGCAGCCTACAACAGGGGATGGACGAGCAGTACTTC. This translates into CASSLQQGMDEQYF.

This clonotype was observed at least ten times. The chain uses TRBV2 and TRBJ2-2; D is undetermined. In germline, CDR1 is SNHLY, CDR2 FYNNEI. Trimming cost V 7 bases and J 0 bases, with 9 bases left between them. The CDR3 covers 14 residues. The CDR3 DNA sequence: TGTGCCAGCATGGCGGCGACGAACACCGGGGAGCTGTTTTTT. The encoded protein is CASMAATNTGELFF.

This clonotype has a count of ten or more. The rearrangement joins TRBV7-2 to TRBJ2-1, with 11 bases fitting TRBD2. The CDR3 runs 16 residues. Losses at the gene ends were 4 bases for V and 5 bases for J; bases not matched to a gene: 7. Germline assignment: CDR1 SGHTA and CDR2 FQGNSA. Here the CDR3 reads CASSSLAGGVDNEQFF. Here the CDR3 DNA reads TGTGCCAGCAGCTCTCTAGCGGGGGGAGTCGACAATGAGCAGTTCTTC.

This clonotype appeared many times. The J gene is TRBJ2-1, the V gene TRBV20-1; 8 nucleotides line up with TRBD1. Per germline, CDR1 DFQATT and CDR2 SNEGSKA (reference sequence). V was pared by 2 bases and J by 2 bases, with 8 bases of the junction left unmatched. CDR3 length: 16 residues. The CDR3 sequence is CSARFFPGQAYNEQFF. The CDR3 DNA sequence: TGCAGTGCTAGATTTTTTCCGGGACAGGCCTACAATGAGCAGTTCTTC.

This clonotype was detected ten times or more. This sequence joins TRBV5-6 and TRBJ1-3; the D gene is possibly TRBD1 (5 bases). This CDR3 is built from 15 residues. Trimming removed 5 bases from V and 0 bases from J, with 12 bases in between. CDR1 SGHDT and CDR2 YYEEEE come from the germline V gene. CDR3 residues: CASRTTGSSGNTIYF. In DNA, the CDR3 is TGTGCCAGCAGGACTACAGGATCCTCTGGAAACACCATATATTTT.

Many counts were recorded for this clonotype. The chain joins TRBV12-3 or TRBV12-4 to TRBJ1-5; TRBD1 might be the D (5 bases). Trimming shortened V by 6 bases and J by 4 bases, and 13 bases separated the two germline ends. The length of the CDR3 is 14 residues. The CDR3 is CASRVGRRNQPQHF. CDR3 sequence (DNA): TGTGCCAGCAGAGTGGGACGGCGGAATCAGCCCCAGCATTTT.

This clonotype showed up many times. The chain combines TRBV12-3 or TRBV12-4 with TRBJ1-1; D call uncertain. The CDR3 is 15 residues long. Trimming left V 2 bases short and J 0 bases short, with 10 bases between. DNA for the CDR3: TGTGCCAGCAGTTTATCAATCGGGGTGAACACTGAAGCTTTCTTT. It encodes CASSLSIGVNTEAFF.

At least ten counts were recorded for this clonotype. The chain combines TRBV6-5 with TRBJ1-4; D call uncertain. Germline assignment: CDR1 MNHEY and CDR2 SVGAGI. V was shortened by 4 bases and J by 0 bases, with 9 bases between the two germline ends. This CDR3 comprises 15 residues. CDR3 sequence: CASSSSITTNEKLFF. In DNA, the CDR3 is TGTGCCAGCAGTTCAAGTATAACAACTAATGAAAAACTGTTTTTT.

This clonotype was observed many times. The chain has TRBV6-2 or TRBV6-3 and TRBJ2-7; D possibly corresponds to TRBD1 (6 bases). The V gene lost 4 bases and the J gene lost 2 bases, with 15 bases spanning the gap. The CDR3 totals 15 residues. The germline V gene encodes CDR1 MNHEY and CDR2 SVGEGT. The CDR3 DNA is TGTGCCAGCAGTTTCCTCAGGGGATCGCCCTACGAGCAGTACTTC. This encodes CASSFLRGSPYEQYF.

The table lists this clonotype with many counts. The chain is built from TRBV7-8 and TRBJ1-1; 8 nucleotides match TRBD1. Trimming cost V 6 bases and J 3 bases; bases outside gene matches: 9. There are 15 residues in the CDR3. The germline V gene encodes CDR1 SGHVS and CDR2 FQNEAQ. The DNA for the CDR3 is TGTGCCAGCAGGCAGACAGGGGCCCTTTACACTGAAGCTTTCTTT. Protein: CASRQTGALYTEAFF.

The chain recombines TRBV20-1 with TRBJ2-3; 10 positions agree with TRBD1. V trimming: 2 bases; J trimming: 4 bases; junction bases outside the gene matches: 3. The CDR3 spans 14 residues. Germline V CDR1 and CDR2: DFQATT, SNEGSKA (reference sequence). CDR3 residues: CSARSGTGADTQYF. The CDR3 nucleotides are TGCAGTGCTAGATCCGGGACAGGGGCAGATACGCAGTATTTT.

The J gene is TRBJ1-2, the V gene TRBV4-2; D ambiguous. Germline V gene sequence: CDR1 LGHNA, CDR2 YNFKEQ. V was cut by 4 bases and J by 4 bases, with 28 bases left in between. There are 19 residues in the CDR3. CDR3 DNA sequence: TGTGCCAGCAGCCGGCGTTACGAATTGGCCGCCGGCGTTAGCTATGGCTACACCTTC. Translated, it gives CASSRRYELAAGVSYGYTF.

As concerns this clonotype: Its ends do not fully match the called genes, so a read error is possible. V usage is TRBV12-3 or TRBV12-4 and J usage is TRBJ2-2; D gene ambiguous. The CDR3 length is 14 residues. The CDR3, as DNA: TGTGCCAGCAGAGGGCAGATGAACACAGGGGAGCTGTTTTTT. Its protein product is CASRGQMNTGELFF.

This clonotype was counted ten times or more. The chain combines TRBV24-1 with TRBJ2-4; D gene uncertain. With 4 bases removed from V and 6 bases from J, the gap between germline ends came to 9 bases. From germline, CDR1 is KGHDR and CDR2 SFDVKD. CDR3 length equals 13 residues. The CDR3 sequence is CATSEAFGNIQYF. The DNA for the CDR3 is TGTGCCACCAGTGAGGCGTTCGGAAACATTCAGTACTTC.

In this sample, this clonotype turned up many times. The chain combines TRBV12-3 or TRBV12-4 with TRBJ1-5; D gene ambiguous. This CDR3 is 13 amino acids long. V gave up 3 bases and J gave up 7 bases, with 10 bases separating them. As DNA, the CDR3 is TGTGCCAGCAGTTTCGACCGGGAGCAGCCCCAGCATTTT. Translating it yields CASSFDREQPQHF.

The table lists this clonotype with many counts. CDR3 residues: CASSLGIAGIQETQYF. The CDR3 nucleotides are TGTGCCAGCAGCTTAGGTATCGCGGGCATTCAAGAGACCCAGTACTTC. The rearrangement uses TRBV7-2 and TRBJ2-5, with D perhaps matching TRBD2 (5 bases). The CDR3 totals 16 residues. Germline-derived CDR1 and CDR2 are SGHTA and FQGNSA. V lost 1 base and J lost 2, with 14 bases in between.

This clonotype was counted many times. The V gene is TRBV27, the J gene TRBJ1-5; the D gene is possibly TRBD1 (6 bases). Trimming stripped 6 bases from V and 6 bases from J, with 18 bases between. The CDR3 spans 15 residues. Germline values: CDR1 MNHEY, CDR2 SMNVEV (reference sequence). The CDR3 sequence is CASSPQGSGRQPQHF. The CDR3 nucleotides are TGTGCCAGCAGCCCGCAGGGGAGTGGACGTCAGCCCCAGCATTTT.

This clonotype was recorded at least ten times. The chain carries TRBV5-5 and TRBJ1-1; D may be TRBD1 (5 bases). The germline V gene encodes CDR1 SGHKS and CDR2 YYEKEE (reference sequence). The CDR3 is 14 amino acids. Trimming cost V 2 bases and J 3 bases, with 11 bases left between them. The CDR3 loop is CASSFQGWDTEAFF. The CDR3 coding sequence is TGTGCCAGCAGCTTCCAGGGATGGGACACTGAAGCTTTCTTT.

In this sample, this clonotype turned up a few times. The gene calls are TRBV5-1 and TRBJ2-1; D remains ambiguous. CDR3 length: 13 residues. Germline CDR1 and CDR2: SGHRS and YFSETQ. Trimming took 1 base from V and 4 from J, leaving 6 bases between them. CDR3 protein: CASSLPLYNEQFF. CDR3 coding DNA: TGCGCCAGCAGCTTGCCTCTATACAATGAGCAGTTCTTC.

In its sample, this clonotype was seen many times. The V gene is TRBV20-1, the J gene TRBJ2-3, with 7 nucleotides matching TRBD1. The germline CDR1 and CDR2 sequences are DFQATT and SNEGSKA (reference sequence). V trimming: 6 bases; J trimming: 1 base; junction bases outside the gene matches: 7. The CDR3 loop spans 14 amino acids. CDR3: CSANTGVGTDTQYF. The CDR3 DNA sequence: TGCAGTGCCAACACAGGGGTTGGCACAGATACGCAGTATTTT.